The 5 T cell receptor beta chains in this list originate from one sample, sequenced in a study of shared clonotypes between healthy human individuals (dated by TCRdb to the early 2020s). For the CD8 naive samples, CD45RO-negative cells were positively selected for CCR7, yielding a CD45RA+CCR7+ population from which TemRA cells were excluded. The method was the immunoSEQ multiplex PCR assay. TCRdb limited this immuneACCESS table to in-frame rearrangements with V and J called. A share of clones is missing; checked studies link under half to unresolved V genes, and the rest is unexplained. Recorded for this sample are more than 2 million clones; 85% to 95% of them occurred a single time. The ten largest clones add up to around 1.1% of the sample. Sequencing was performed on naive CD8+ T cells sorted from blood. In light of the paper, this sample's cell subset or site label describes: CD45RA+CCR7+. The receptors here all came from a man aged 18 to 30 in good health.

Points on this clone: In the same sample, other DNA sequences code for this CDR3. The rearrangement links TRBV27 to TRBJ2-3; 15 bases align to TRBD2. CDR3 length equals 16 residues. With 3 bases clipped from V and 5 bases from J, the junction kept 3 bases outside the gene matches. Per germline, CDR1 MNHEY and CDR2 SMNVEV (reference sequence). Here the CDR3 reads CASSLGLAGGGDTQYF. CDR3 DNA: TGTGCCAGCAGTTTGGGACTAGCGGGGGGTGGAGATACGCAGTATTTT.

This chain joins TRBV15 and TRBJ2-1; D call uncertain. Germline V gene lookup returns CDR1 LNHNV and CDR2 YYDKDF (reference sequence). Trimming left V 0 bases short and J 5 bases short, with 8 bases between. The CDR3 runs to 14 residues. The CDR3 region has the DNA TGTGCCACCAGCAGAGATCAGAACAACAATGAGCAGTTCTTC. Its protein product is CATSRDQNNNEQFF. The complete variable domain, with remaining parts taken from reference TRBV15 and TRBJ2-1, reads DAMVIQNPRYQVTQFGKPVTLSCSQTLNHNVMYWYQQKSSQAPKLLFHYYDKDFNNEADTPDNFQSRRPNTSFCFLDIRSPGLGDTAMYLCATSRDQNNNEQFFGPGTRLTVL.

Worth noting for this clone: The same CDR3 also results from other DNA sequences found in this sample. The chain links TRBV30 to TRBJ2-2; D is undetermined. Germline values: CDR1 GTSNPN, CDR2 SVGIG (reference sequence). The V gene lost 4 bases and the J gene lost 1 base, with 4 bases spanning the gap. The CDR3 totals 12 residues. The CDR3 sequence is CAWTVNTGELFF. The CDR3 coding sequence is TGTGCCTGGACGGTGAACACCGGGGAGCTGTTTTTT.

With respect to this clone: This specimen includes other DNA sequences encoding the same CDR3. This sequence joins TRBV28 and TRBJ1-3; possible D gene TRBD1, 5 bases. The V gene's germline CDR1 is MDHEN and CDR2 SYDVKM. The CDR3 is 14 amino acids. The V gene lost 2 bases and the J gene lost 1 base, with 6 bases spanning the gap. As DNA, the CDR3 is TGTGCCAGCAGTTTAACAGGATCTGGAAACACCATATATTTT. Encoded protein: CASSLTGSGNTIYF.

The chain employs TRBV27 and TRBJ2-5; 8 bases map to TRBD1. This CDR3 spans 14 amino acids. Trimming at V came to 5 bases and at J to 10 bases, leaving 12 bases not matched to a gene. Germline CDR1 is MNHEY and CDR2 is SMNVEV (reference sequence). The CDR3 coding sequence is TGTGCCAGCAGTGCCGGGACAGGCTCGTGGGGCCAGTACTTC. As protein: CASSAGTGSWGQYF.